A selection of T cell receptor beta chains follows, all from one sample in a study of blood T cell repertoires in COVID-19. Profiling relied on immunoSEQ multiplex PCR, and the TCRdb table lists in-frame clones only, not all of them. This sample has around 150,000 clones; 80% to 85% occur once, and the top ten carry roughly a tenth. The sample taken for sequencing was peripheral blood. Receptor source: a woman older than 75 with active or convalescent COVID-19. The CDR3 runs from the conserved cysteine through the conserved F or W. Each record gives: J gene, V gene, D gene, clone size, CDR3 protein, CDR3 DNA. The D gene is left open where the match is weak. The size field is filled for only some rows; it gives once, few, many or a size class.

TRBJ2-5,TRBV7-2,TRBD2,-,CASSLEGLAGASPKAQYF,TGTGCCAGCAGCTTGGAGGGACTAGCGGGGGCCTCTCCAAAGGCCCAGTACTTC
TRBJ1-3,TRBV5-1,TRBD1,-,CASSTTLAGPGTGSTGNTIYF,TGCGCCAGCAGTACCACGCTCGCCGGCCCTGGGACAGGGAGCACTGGAAACACCATATATTTT
TRBJ1-6,TRBV7-2,TRBD1,-,CASSVGTGFNSPLHF,TGTGCCAGCAGCGTAGGGACAGGCTTTAATTCACCCCTCCACTTT
TRBJ2-4,TRBV19,TRBD2,-,CASNERGPILAKNIQYF,TGTGCCAGTAACGAGCGGGGGCCCATTCTAGCCAAAAACATTCAGTACTTC
TRBJ2-1,TRBV5-1,-,-,CASSLSWSEQFF,TGCGCCAGCAGCTTGAGTTGGAGTGAGCAGTTCTTC
TRBJ2-3,TRBV5-8,TRBD1,-,CASSREWTGFASDTQYF,TGTGCCAGCAGCCGGGAATGGACAGGGTTTGCTTCTGATACGCAGTATTTT
TRBJ1-2,TRBV6-6,-,-,CASSYSEGSGGGYTF,TGTGCCAGCAGTTACTCAGAGGGATCGGGTGGTGGCTACACCTTC
TRBJ1-4,TRBV4-1,TRBD1,once,CASTYSPGQRVNNEKLFF,TGCGCCAGCACCTACTCTCCGGGACAGCGGGTTAATAATGAAAAACTGTTTTTT
TRBJ2-2,TRBV7-9,TRBD2,once,CASSLPRGVAGGTPGELFF,TGTGCCAGCAGCCTACCGAGAGGAGTAGCGGGGGGAACACCCGGGGAGCTGTTTTTT
TRBJ1-2,TRBV27,TRBD1,few,CASSWGQGFNYGYTF,TGTGCCAGCAGTTGGGGACAGGGCTTTAACTATGGCTACACCTTC
TRBJ2-1,TRBV5-6,TRBD1,-,CASSQQGVEFF,TGTGCCAGCAGCCAGCAGGGGGTGGAGTTCTTC
TRBJ1-2,TRBV9,-,-,CASSLLGQGDYGYTF,TGTGCCAGCAGCCTTTTGGGGCAGGGCGACTATGGCTACACCTTC
TRBJ1-6,TRBV7-3,-,-,CASSLGLYNSPLHF,TGTGCCAGCAGCTTGGGACTCTATAATTCACCCCTCCACTTT
TRBJ2-3,TRBV5-1,TRBD1,-,CASSLADRERDTQYF,TGCGCCAGCAGCTTGGCCGACAGGGAGAGAGATACGCAGTATTTT
TRBJ1-4,TRBV19,-,once,CASTQAEKLFF,TGTGCCAGTACCCAGGCCGAAAAACTGTTTTTT
TRBJ1-1,TRBV6-5,-,-,CASSYRTEAFF,TGTGCCAGCAGTTATCGCACTGAAGCTTTCTTT
TRBJ2-1,TRBV11-1,TRBD2,-,CASSLAPGEGSYNEQFF,TGTGCCAGCAGCTTAGCGCCGGGGGAGGGGTCCTACAATGAGCAGTTCTTC
TRBJ2-7,TRBV2,TRBD2,-,CASGFGEGEQYF,TGTGCCAGCGGCTTCGGGGAGGGCGAGCAGTACTTC
TRBJ1-2,TRBV11-3,-,-,CASSKTGFYGYTF,TGTGCCAGCAGCAAAACAGGGTTCTATGGCTACACCTTC
TRBJ1-1,TRBV5-1,TRBD1,-,CASSLGETGLRTEAFF,TGCGCCAGCAGTTTGGGAGAGACAGGGCTGAGGACTGAAGCTTTCTTT
TRBJ2-7,TRBV6-2/TRBV6-3,TRBD1,-,CASSPPRQGFGYEQYF,TGTGCCAGCAGTCCCCCCAGACAGGGGTTTGGCTACGAGCAGTACTTC
TRBJ1-4,TRBV3-1/TRBV3-2,-,-,CASSPRRGNEKLFF,TGTGCCAGCAGCCCCCGCAGGGGTAATGAAAAACTGTTTTTT
TRBJ1-2,TRBV27,TRBD1,-,CASSSTSAGTGFNYGYTF,TGTGCCAGCAGTTCGACATCGGCCGGGACAGGGTTTAACTATGGCTACACCTTC
TRBJ1-1,TRBV19,-,few,CASSIGRWETVNTEAFF,TGTGCCAGTAGTATCGGGAGGTGGGAGACAGTGAACACTGAAGCTTTCTTT
TRBJ1-6,TRBV6-5,-,few,CASEVVTGDNSPLHF,TGTGCCAGCGAGGTTGTGACAGGCGATAATTCACCCCTCCACTTT
TRBJ2-1,TRBV5-1,-,-,CASSAGSYNEQFF,TGCGCCAGCAGCGCCGGTTCCTACAATGAGCAGTTCTTC
TRBJ2-7,TRBV7-6,TRBD2,-,CASSAPGLASEQYF,TGTGCCAGCAGCGCTCCGGGACTAGCTTCCGAGCAGTACTTC
TRBJ1-2,TRBV12-3/TRBV12-4,TRBD1,-,CASSQGQDYGYTF,TGTGCCAGCAGCCAGGGACAGGACTATGGCTACACCTTC
TRBJ1-5,TRBV12-5,-,-,CASGLARGINQPQHF,TGTGCTAGTGGTTTGGCTAGGGGGATCAATCAGCCCCAGCATTTT
TRBJ1-2,TRBV30,TRBD1,-,CAWSQGANGYTF,TGTGCCTGGAGTCAGGGGGCGAATGGCTACACCTTC
TRBJ1-1,TRBV6-1,-,-,CASSDTGVSEAFF,TGTGCCAGCAGTGACACAGGAGTGTCCGAAGCTTTCTTT
TRBJ1-2,TRBV21-1,-,-,CASSKGGVRGNGYTF,TGTGCCAGCAGCAAAGGCGGGGTCAGGGGGAATGGCTACACCTTC
TRBJ1-1,TRBV11-2,-,-,CASSKPGRGDTEAFF,TGTGCCAGCAGCAAGCCAGGGAGGGGGGACACTGAAGCTTTCTTT
TRBJ1-1,TRBV3-1/TRBV3-2,TRBD1,-,CASSPGGIGAFF,TGTGCCAGCAGCCCAGGGGGCATTGGAGCTTTCTTT
TRBJ2-6,TRBV5-1,-,-,CASSFYRDTGANVLTF,TGCGCCAGCAGCTTTTACAGGGACACTGGGGCCAACGTCCTGACTTTC
TRBJ2-1,TRBV7-2,TRBD1,-,CASSPGQGRNNEQFF,TGTGCCAGCAGCCCCGGACAGGGGAGGAACAATGAGCAGTTCTTC
TRBJ2-1,TRBV9,TRBD2,-,CASSVADSGGSYNEQFF,TGTGCCAGCAGCGTAGCGGATAGCGGGGGCTCCTACAATGAGCAGTTCTTC
TRBJ1-1,TRBV19,-,-,CASSDTANTEAFF,TGTGCCAGTAGTGACACCGCGAACACTGAAGCTTTCTTT
TRBJ2-1,TRBV5-1,TRBD1,-,CASGRDRYYNEQFF,TGCGCCAGCGGCCGGGACAGGTACTACAATGAGCAGTTCTTC
TRBJ2-7,TRBV6-5,TRBD1,-,CASSVTGGYEQYF,TGTGCCAGCTCGGTGACAGGGGGCTACGAGCAGTACTTC
TRBJ2-7,TRBV18,TRBD1,-,CASSPGQGAEQYF,TGTGCCAGCTCCCCTGGACAGGGTGCCGAGCAGTACTTC
TRBJ1-2,TRBV4-1,TRBD1,-,CASSQEAIGTGSFRNYGYTF,TGCGCCAGCAGCCAAGAAGCAATCGGGACAGGGTCATTCAGGAACTATGGCTACACCTTC
TRBJ1-2,TRBV4-3,-,-,CASSQVTASNYGYTF,TGCGCCAGCAGCCAAGTAACAGCTTCAAACTATGGCTACACCTTC
TRBJ2-7,TRBV2,TRBD1,-,CASSEGNRGYEQYF,TGTGCCAGCAGTGAAGGAAACAGGGGGTACGAGCAGTACTTC
TRBJ1-1,TRBV18,-,-,CASRTGQGVGIAEAFF,TGTGCCAGCCGAACCGGGCAGGGTGTGGGGATTGCTGAAGCTTTCTTT
TRBJ2-5,TRBV5-4,TRBD1,-,CASSSRDSNQETQYF,TGTGCCAGCAGCAGCCGGGACAGCAACCAAGAGACCCAGTACTTC
TRBJ1-6,TRBV27,TRBD1,-,CASSFRQGVNSPLHF,TGTGCCAGCAGTTTCCGACAGGGGGTTAATTCACCCCTCCACTTT
TRBJ1-3,TRBV7-9,-,-,CASSLGQGNSGNTIYF,TGTGCCAGCAGCTTAGGGCAGGGGAACTCTGGAAACACCATATATTTT
TRBJ1-1,TRBV3-1/TRBV3-2,-,-,CASSQSQGMGTEAFF,TGTGCCAGCAGCCAATCCCAGGGGATGGGCACTGAAGCTTTCTTT
TRBJ2-7,TRBV7-8,-,-,CASSFRRDYEQYF,TGTGCCAGCAGCTTCAGACGGGACTACGAGCAGTACTTC
TRBJ1-1,TRBV9,TRBD1,-,CASSPTGENTEAFF,TGTGCCAGCAGCCCGACAGGGGAGAACACTGAAGCTTTCTTT